The text below deals with one TCR beta chain. The data stem from a study of blood T cell repertoires in COVID-19. The CDR3 has 19 residues. Germline V gives CDR1 DFQATT, CDR2 SNEGSKA (reference sequence). The V segment lost 3 bases and the J segment 2 bases; nucleotides outside the gene matches: 17. Assay: immunoSEQ multiplex PCR; the TCRdb copy retains only in-frame clones and omits some. The repertoire consists of approximately 300,000 clones, with around 90% occurring once and the leading ten covering about 2.2%. Sequences were obtained from peripheral blood. The chain uses TRBV20-1 and TRBJ2-3; 10 nucleotides agree with TRBD1. The TCR comes from a woman between 45 and 60 years old who had recovered from COVID-19. The CDR3 DNA reads TGCAGTGCTAGTCCTGCGGGGACAGGGGTTTCTACGGCCACAGATACGCAGTATTTT. Translating it yields CSASPAGTGVSTATDTQYF.